These T cell receptor beta chains were read from a single sample in a study of tumor-infiltrating lymphocytes in localized non-small cell lung cancer. Assay: immunoSEQ multiplex PCR; the TCRdb copy retains only in-frame clones and omits some. The sample contains some 9,000 clones, 65% to 70% of which appear only once. Sample: uninvolved lung tissue not adjacent to the tumor. Every receptor here comes from a human donor with non-small cell lung cancer. The CDR3 runs from the conserved cysteine through the conserved F or W. D genes are given only for firm matches. Rows may omit the clone size; those that give it use once, few, many or a size class.

CDR3nt: TGTGCCAGCTCATCGGGACTAGCAGGAACCCAGTCCTACGAGCAGTACTTC
CDR3aa: CASSSGLAGTQSYEQYF
abundance: medium-sized
d_gene: TRBD2
v_gene: TRBV18
j_gene: TRBJ2-7

CDR3nt: TGTGCCAGCAGCTTAGGCTCCGGGGCCAACGTCCTGACTTTC
CDR3aa: CASSLGSGANVLTF
abundance: NA
d_gene: NA
v_gene: TRBV7-2
j_gene: TRBJ2-6

CDR3nt: TGTGCCAGCAGCCCATACCGTTTCAGGGAGTCCGGCACAGATACGCAGTATTTT
CDR3aa: CASSPYRFRESGTDTQYF
abundance: medium-sized
d_gene: NA
v_gene: TRBV14
j_gene: TRBJ2-3

CDR3nt: TGTGCCAGCTGGGGTCGGGGCACTAATGAAAAACTGTTTTTT
CDR3aa: CASWGRGTNEKLFF
abundance: NA
d_gene: NA
v_gene: TRBV28
j_gene: TRBJ1-4

CDR3nt: TGTGCCAGCAGCTTCCTTTCATCGCCGGGCGCTTTCTTT
CDR3aa: CASSFLSSPGAFF
abundance: NA
d_gene: NA
v_gene: TRBV13
j_gene: TRBJ1-1

CDR3nt: TGTGCCAGCAGCTTATTGGAGAATGAGCAGTTCTTC
CDR3aa: CASSLLENEQFF
abundance: few
d_gene: NA
v_gene: TRBV13
j_gene: TRBJ2-1

CDR3nt: TGTGCCAGTAGTATTTCGTCGTCAGGGGGCAACGAGCAGTACTTC
CDR3aa: CASSISSSGGNEQYF
abundance: large
d_gene: TRBD1
v_gene: TRBV19
j_gene: TRBJ2-7

CDR3nt: TGTGCCACCAGCAGAGAGTACAACTATGGCTACACCTTC
CDR3aa: CATSREYNYGYTF
abundance: NA
d_gene: NA
v_gene: TRBV15
j_gene: TRBJ1-2

CDR3nt: TGTGCCAGCAGCTTAGTAACCGGGAGCAGCTCCTACGAGCAGTACTTC
CDR3aa: CASSLVTGSSSYEQYF
abundance: once
d_gene: NA
v_gene: TRBV7-2
j_gene: TRBJ2-7

CDR3nt: TGTGCCAGCAGCTCTGCACTTCTCGGGGGGGAGCTGTTTTTT
CDR3aa: CASSSALLGGELFF
abundance: NA
d_gene: NA
v_gene: TRBV7-3
j_gene: TRBJ2-2

CDR3nt: TGTGCCTGGAGTGAGGGGGCCAGCAATCAGCCCCAGCATTTT
CDR3aa: CAWSEGASNQPQHF
abundance: NA
d_gene: TRBD1
v_gene: TRBV30
j_gene: TRBJ1-5

CDR3nt: TGTGCCAGCAGCCGCCTGGGGCAAGATACGCAGTATTTT
CDR3aa: CASSRLGQDTQYF
abundance: NA
d_gene: NA
v_gene: TRBV7-3
j_gene: TRBJ2-3

CDR3nt: TGTGCCAGCAGCTTGGGGCAGGGCCGTCGCCAGCCCCAGCATTTT
CDR3aa: CASSLGQGRRQPQHF
abundance: once
d_gene: NA
v_gene: TRBV5-6
j_gene: TRBJ1-5

CDR3nt: TGCAGTGCGAGGACAACAGAGACCCAGTACTTC
CDR3aa: CSARTTETQYF
abundance: NA
d_gene: NA
v_gene: TRBV20-1
j_gene: TRBJ2-5

CDR3nt: TGTGCCAGCAGTTCCCACTCAGCGGGAGGGACAAATACGCAGTATTTT
CDR3aa: CASSSHSAGGTNTQYF
abundance: NA
d_gene: TRBD2
v_gene: TRBV28
j_gene: TRBJ2-3

CDR3nt: TGTGCCTGGAGTCGAGGACCCCATGGCTACACCTTC
CDR3aa: CAWSRGPHGYTF
abundance: few
d_gene: NA
v_gene: TRBV30
j_gene: TRBJ1-2

CDR3nt: TGTGCCAGCGAAGACAGAGCATACGAGCAGTACTTC
CDR3aa: CASEDRAYEQYF
abundance: NA
d_gene: NA
v_gene: TRBV28
j_gene: TRBJ2-7

CDR3nt: TGTGCCAGTAGCGACCGGGACAGGTTGAACACTGAAGCTTTCTTT
CDR3aa: CASSDRDRLNTEAFF
abundance: medium-sized
d_gene: TRBD1
v_gene: TRBV19
j_gene: TRBJ1-1

CDR3nt: TGTGCCAGCAGCCTGCCCAACTATGGCTACACCTTC
CDR3aa: CASSLPNYGYTF
abundance: NA
d_gene: NA
v_gene: TRBV5-4
j_gene: TRBJ1-2

CDR3nt: TGTGCCAGCAGCTTGGGACAGGGGGACGAGCCCCAGCATTTT
CDR3aa: CASSLGQGDEPQHF
abundance: few
d_gene: TRBD1
v_gene: TRBV5-6
j_gene: TRBJ1-5

CDR3nt: TGTGCCTCAAAGAAAGGGCGGGAGGGCCACCCAGATACGCAGTATTTT
CDR3aa: CASKKGREGHPDTQYF
abundance: NA
d_gene: TRBD2
v_gene: TRBV19
j_gene: TRBJ2-3

CDR3nt: TGCAGCGTTGGGATAGCTCACAATGAGCAGTTCTTC
CDR3aa: CSVGIAHNEQFF
abundance: once
d_gene: NA
v_gene: TRBV29-1
j_gene: TRBJ2-1

CDR3nt: TGTGCCAGTAGTGGGGAGGCCGGGACAGGGCTCCCCGAGCAGTACTTC
CDR3aa: CASSGEAGTGLPEQYF
abundance: NA
d_gene: TRBD1
v_gene: TRBV19
j_gene: TRBJ2-7